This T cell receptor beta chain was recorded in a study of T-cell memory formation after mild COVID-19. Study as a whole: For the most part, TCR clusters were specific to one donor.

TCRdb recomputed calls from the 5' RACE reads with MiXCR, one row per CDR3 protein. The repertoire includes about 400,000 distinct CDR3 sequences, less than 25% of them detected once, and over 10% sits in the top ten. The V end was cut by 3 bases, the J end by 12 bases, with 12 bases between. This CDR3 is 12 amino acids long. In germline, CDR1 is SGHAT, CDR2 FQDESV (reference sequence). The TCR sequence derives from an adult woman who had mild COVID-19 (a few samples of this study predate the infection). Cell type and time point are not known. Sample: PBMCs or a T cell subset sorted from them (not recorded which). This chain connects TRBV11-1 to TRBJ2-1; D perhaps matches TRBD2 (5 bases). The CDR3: CASSFFTSGQFF. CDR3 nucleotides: TGTGCCAGCAGCTTTTTCACAAGCGGGCAGTTCTTC.